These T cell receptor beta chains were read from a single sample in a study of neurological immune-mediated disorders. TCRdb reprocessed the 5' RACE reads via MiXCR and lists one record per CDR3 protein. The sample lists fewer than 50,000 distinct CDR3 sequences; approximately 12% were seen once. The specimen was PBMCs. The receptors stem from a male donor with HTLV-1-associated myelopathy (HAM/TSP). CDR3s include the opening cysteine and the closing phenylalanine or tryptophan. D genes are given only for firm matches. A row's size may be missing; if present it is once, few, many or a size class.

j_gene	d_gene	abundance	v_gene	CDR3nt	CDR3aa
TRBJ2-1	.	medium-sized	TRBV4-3	TGCGCCAGCAGCCAAGAGCGGGTGAGCTCCTACAATGAGCAGTTCTTC	CASSQERVSSYNEQFF
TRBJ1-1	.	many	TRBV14	TGTGCCAGCAGCCAAGGGAAGGGGTTGAACACTGAAGCTTTCTTT	CASSQGKGLNTEAFF
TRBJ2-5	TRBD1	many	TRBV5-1	TGCGCCAGCAGCGACCGGGACAGGGGAGGCGTTGAGACCCAGTACTTC	CASSDRDRGGVETQYF
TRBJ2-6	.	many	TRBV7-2	TGTGCCAGCAGCTTAGGAGGGGTTGGTGGGGCCAACGTCCTGACTTTC	CASSLGGVGGANVLTF
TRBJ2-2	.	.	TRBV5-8	TGTGCCAGCAGCCCCGGTCTGGGGGAGGCGCCCACCGGGGAGCTGTTTTTT	CASSPGLGEAPTGELFF
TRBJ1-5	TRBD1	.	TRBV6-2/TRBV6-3	TGTGCCAGCAGCATCGGACAGGGGGGTCAGACCCAGAATTTT	CASSIGQGGQTQNF
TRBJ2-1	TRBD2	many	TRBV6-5	TGTGCCAGCCGTGGGCTAGCGGGGGGATACAATGAGCAGTTCTTC	CASRGLAGGYNEQFF
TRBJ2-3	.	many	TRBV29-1	TGCAGCGTTTATTGGGCAGATACGCAGTATTTT	CSVYWADTQYF
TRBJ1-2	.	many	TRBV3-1	TGTGCCAGCAGCAGACAGAGGAACTATGGCTACACCTTC	CASSRQRNYGYTF
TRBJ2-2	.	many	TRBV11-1	TGTGCCAGCAGCTTAGAAGGGACCCCCCCCGGGGAGCTGTTTTTT	CASSLEGTPPGELFF
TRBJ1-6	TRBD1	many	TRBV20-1	TGCAGTGCTAGAGTAAGGACAGGGGAAACTTCACCCCTCCACTTT	CSARVRTGETSPLHF
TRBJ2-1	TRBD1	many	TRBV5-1	TGCGCCAGCAGCGCTTGGGACAGGGGGTCGAAAGAGCAGTTCTTC	CASSAWDRGSKEQFF
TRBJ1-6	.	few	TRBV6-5	TGTGCCAGCAGTTACTCAGGGGGTGGGTCACCCCTCCACTTT	CASSYSGGGSPLHF
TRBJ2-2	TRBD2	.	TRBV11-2	TGTGCCAGCAGCGTCTCAGCGGGGGGGAACACCGGGGAGCTGTTTTTT	CASSVSAGGNTGELFF
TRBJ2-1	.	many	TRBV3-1	TGTGCCAGCAGCCAAGGATTAGGGGGTAGAAATGAGCAGTTCTTC	CASSQGLGGRNEQFF
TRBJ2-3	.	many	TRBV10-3	TGTGCCATCATGCTACAGAACACAGATACGCAGTATTTT	CAIMLQNTDTQYF
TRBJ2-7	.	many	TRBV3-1	TGTGCCAGCAGCCAAGGCACAGACAGAAGATACTACGAGCAGTACTTC	CASSQGTDRRYYEQYF
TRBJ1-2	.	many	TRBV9	TGTGCCAGCAGCGCGGCCCTTGGCTACACCTTC	CASSAALGYTF
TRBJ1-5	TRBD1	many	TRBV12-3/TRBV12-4	TGTGCCAGCAGTCCGGGACAGTGGCAGCCCCAGCATTTT	CASSPGQWQPQHF
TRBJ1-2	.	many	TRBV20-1	TGCAGTGCTAGAGGCCGGGACATCACTAACTATGGCTACACCTTC	CSARGRDITNYGYTF
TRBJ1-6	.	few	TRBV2	TGTGCCAGCACCAAAGGCGGCCCCGGAAATTCACCCCTCCACTTT	CASTKGGPGNSPLHF
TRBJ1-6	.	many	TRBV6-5	TGTGCCAGCACCCGGGACGCCCGTTCACCCCTCCACTTT	CASTRDARSPLHF
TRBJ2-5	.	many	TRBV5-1	TGCGCCAGCAGACTAGTCCCGTTCCAAGAGACCCAGTACTTC	CASRLVPFQETQYF
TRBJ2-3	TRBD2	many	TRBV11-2	TGTGCCAGCAGCTTACGGGTGGGGGGGGGCACAGATACGCAGTATTTT	CASSLRVGGGTDTQYF
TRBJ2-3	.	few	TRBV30	TGTGCGAGGGAGGTAGGGGGCGAGGGAGATACGCAGTATTTT	CAREVGGEGDTQYF
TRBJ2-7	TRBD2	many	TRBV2	TGTGCCAGCAGTGATTTGACTAGCGGGGGAAGTGAGCAGTACTTC	CASSDLTSGGSEQYF
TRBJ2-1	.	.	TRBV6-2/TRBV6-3	TGTGCCAGCAGTGCCCGGGACACCCAGATCTACAATGAGCAGTTCTTC	CASSARDTQIYNEQFF
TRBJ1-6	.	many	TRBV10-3	TGTGCCACGGCCGGCAGGGGACATTCACCCCTCCACTTT	CATAGRGHSPLHF
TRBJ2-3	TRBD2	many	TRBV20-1	TGCAGTGCTAGAGATAGCGGGGGCGGAACAGATACGCAGTATTTT	CSARDSGGGTDTQYF
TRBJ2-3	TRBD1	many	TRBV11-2	TGTGCCAGCAGCTTTGAACAGGGGGCAGGAGATACGCAGTATTTT	CASSFEQGAGDTQYF
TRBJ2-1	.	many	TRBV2	TGTGCCAGCAGTGAAGCAGGGACGGTTACCTACAATGAGCAGTTCTTC	CASSEAGTVTYNEQFF
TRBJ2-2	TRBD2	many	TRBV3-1	TGTGCCAGCAGCCAGGATTGGGGGGGGACCGGGGAGCTGTTTTTT	CASSQDWGGTGELFF
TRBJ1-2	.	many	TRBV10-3	TGTGCCATCAGTGGGCCCTATGGCTACACCTTC	CAISGPYGYTF
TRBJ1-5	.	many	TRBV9	TGTGCCAGCAGCGTCGGATTGGGACAGCCCCAGCATTTT	CASSVGLGQPQHF
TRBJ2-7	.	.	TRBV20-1	TGCAGTGCCTATCGGGCCCAAGGGATGCAGTACTTC	CSAYRAQGMQYF
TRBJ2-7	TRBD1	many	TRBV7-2	TGTGCCAGCAGCTTAGGGGTTGGGACAGGGTTTTACGAGCAGTACTTC	CASSLGVGTGFYEQYF
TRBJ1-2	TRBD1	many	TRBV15	TGTGCCACCAGCATAACCCGGGACAGGGGCTTTGGCTACACCTTC	CATSITRDRGFGYTF
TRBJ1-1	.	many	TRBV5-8	TGTGCCAGCAGCTTGTACGGAGGGGAGACTGAAGCTTTCTTT	CASSLYGGETEAFF
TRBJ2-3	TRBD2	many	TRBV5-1	TGCGCCAGCAGCTCCGTAAGCGGGGGGGCCGGGAGAGGAACAGATACGCAGTATTTT	CASSSVSGGAGRGTDTQYF
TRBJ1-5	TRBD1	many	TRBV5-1	TGCGCCAGCAGCGCGACAGGGGCTAGCAATCAGCCCCAGCATTTT	CASSATGASNQPQHF
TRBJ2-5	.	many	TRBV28	TGTGCCAGCAGCACTATGGGTGGGGCCTTGGAGACCCAGTACTTC	CASSTMGGALETQYF